The 6 T cell receptor beta chains in this list originate from one sample, sequenced in a study of cytomegalovirus exposure and HLA in healthy donors. PCR primers comprised 60 Vbeta and 13 Jbeta primers. Profiled with immunoSEQ multiplex PCR; TCRdb holds only in-frame clones, not every one. Of tens of thousands of clones listed, about 84% are singletons. The specimen was PBMCs. Every receptor here comes from a girl aged 2 to 9 in good health and CMV-seropositive.

This chain links TRBV6-5 with TRBJ1-2, with a weak D call TRBD1 (6 bases). This CDR3 has 16 residues. Looked up from germline, CDR1 is MNHEY and CDR2 is SVGAGI. V lost 0 bases and J lost 3, with 14 bases in between. The CDR3 reads CASSYSTQGPDYGYTF. The CDR3 DNA reads TGTGCCAGCAGTTACTCGACTCAGGGGCCGGACTATGGCTACACCTTC.

The rearrangement uses TRBV7-9 and TRBJ2-2, with TRBD1 identical over 8 bases. The germline CDR1 and CDR2 sequences are SEHNR and FQNEAQ (reference sequence). V shed 5 bases and J 0 bases; nucleotides not matched to a gene: 11. The CDR3 is 18 residues long. The CDR3 DNA reads TGTGCCAGCAGCCCGGGGTTGGGGACAGGATCGAACACCGGGGAGCTGTTTTTT. Protein: CASSPGLGTGSNTGELFF.

J is TRBJ2-1 and V is TRBV5-4; 10 nucleotides line up with TRBD1. The CDR3 is 15 amino acids. Looked up from germline, CDR1 is SGHNT and CDR2 is YYREEE (reference sequence). V shed 4 bases, J shed 2 bases, and the junction held 3 bases outside the gene matches. This CDR3 reads CASSPGQGAYNEQFF. CDR3 nucleotide sequence: TGTGCCAGCAGCCCCGGACAGGGGGCCTACAATGAGCAGTTCTTC.

This clone was observed a single time. The genes are TRBV5-4 and TRBJ1-2; D is uncertain. V dropped 2 bases and J dropped 3 bases, with 8 bases sitting between them. CDR3 length: 13 amino acids. The germline gives CDR1 SGHNT, CDR2 YYREEE (reference sequence). CDR3 in amino acids: CASSFPEDYGYTF. The CDR3 DNA sequence: TGTGCCAGCAGCTTCCCTGAGGACTATGGCTACACCTTC.

The CDR3 here is CASSPQSGTTTYEQYF. The CDR3 DNA reads TGTGCCAGCAGCCCGCAATCCGGGACAACCACCTACGAGCAGTACTTC. This sequence joins TRBV7-2 and TRBJ2-7, with D perhaps TRBD1 (6 bases). From germline, CDR1 is SGHTA and CDR2 FQGNSA. This CDR3 contains 16 residues. The ends were cut back, 5 bases at V and 2 bases at J, with 19 bases in the middle.

The genes are TRBV7-9 and TRBJ1-1; possible D gene TRBD1, 6 bases. Between the trimmed V and J ends, which lost 3 bases and 3 bases, there was a span of 11 bases. The CDR3 spans 14 residues. Germline V gives CDR1 SEHNR, CDR2 FQNEAQ (reference sequence). This CDR3 reads CASSFQGLDTEAFF. The CDR3 DNA reads as TGTGCCAGCAGCTTTCAGGGGTTGGACACTGAAGCTTTCTTT.